This is a list of T cell receptor beta chains from one sample in a study of blood T cell repertoires in COVID-19. The repertoire was sequenced with immunoSEQ multiplex PCR; TCRdb's copy has only in-frame clones and lacks some. Found here are about 20,000 clones, 75% to 90% of them singletons; the top ten hold 7.7%. Sequencing input: peripheral blood. The receptors were sampled from a woman aged 60-70 years with active COVID-19. The CDR3 runs from the conserved cysteine through the conserved F or W. D genes are given only for firm matches. Rows give clone size only sometimes, using once, few, many, or a class for an expanded clone.

CASSRLDTYSGNTIYF	TGTGCCAGCAGTCGATTGGACACCTACTCTGGAAACACCATATATTTT	-	TRBV2	TRBJ1-3	-	16
CATGDTYNEQFF	TGTGCCACCGGGGACACTTACAATGAGCAGTTCTTC	-	TRBV24-1	TRBJ2-1	once	12
CASSGATHQYF	TGTGCCAGCAGTGGGGCTACCCACCAGTACTTC	-	TRBV2	TRBJ2-5	-	11
CASSSSGVHGNYGYTF	TGTGCCAGCAGCTCATCAGGGGTTCATGGCAACTATGGCTACACCTTC	-	TRBV7-2	TRBJ1-2	-	16
CASSSAPGGETQYF	TGTGCCAGCAGCTCCGCCCCCGGCGGGGAGACCCAGTACTTC	-	TRBV5-6	TRBJ2-5	-	14
CASGFERGTNGYTF	TGTGCTAGTGGTTTTGAGAGGGGGACGAATGGCTACACCTTC	-	TRBV12-5	TRBJ1-2	-	14
CASQDSGGHTQYF	TGTGCCAGCCAAGATTCGGGAGGACATACGCAGTATTTT	TRBD2	TRBV6-5	TRBJ2-3	-	13
CAINSGQEYQETQYF	TGTGCCATCAATTCGGGACAGGAGTACCAAGAGACCCAGTACTTC	TRBD1	TRBV10-3	TRBJ2-5	-	15
CASSSPTLSGTSGGHNRETQYF	TGCGCCAGCAGCTCCCCAACCCTGTCCGGGACTAGCGGGGGGCATAACCGGGAGACCCAGTACTTC	TRBD2	TRBV4-1	TRBJ2-5	-	22
CASSHPRGAEQFF	TGCGCCAGCAGCCACCCTCGGGGTGCTGAGCAGTTCTTC	-	TRBV4-1	TRBJ2-1	-	13
CASSERGSPTGELFF	TGTGCCAGCAGTGAGCGGGGCTCCCCTACCGGGGAGCTGTTTTTT	-	TRBV25-1	TRBJ2-2	-	15
CASRTALYGYTF	TGTGCCAGCAGGACAGCGCTCTATGGCTACACCTTC	-	TRBV12-3/TRBV12-4	TRBJ1-2	-	12
CASSYRTNTDTQYF	TGTGCCAGCAGCTACCGGACAAACACAGATACGCAGTATTTT	-	TRBV11-3	TRBJ2-3	-	14
CASSAEAGGETQYF	TGTGCCAGCAGCGCGGAGGCGGGAGGAGAGACCCAGTACTTC	TRBD2	TRBV6-4	TRBJ2-5	-	14
CASSLAFDWDRYYGYTF	TGTGCCAGCAGCTTAGCATTCGATTGGGACAGGTATTATGGCTACACCTTC	TRBD1	TRBV7-7	TRBJ1-2	once	17
CASSSPGQVWGYTF	TGTGCCAGCAGTTCCCCCGGACAGGTTTGGGGCTACACCTTC	TRBD1	TRBV27	TRBJ1-2	-	14
CASSGRGHGANVLTF	TGTGCCAGCAGCGGCAGGGGGCATGGGGCCAACGTCCTGACTTTC	TRBD1	TRBV16	TRBJ2-6	-	15
CASSQKRGVTGELFF	TGTGCCAGCAGCCAAAAGCGGGGGGTTACCGGGGAGCTGTTTTTT	TRBD2	TRBV3-1/TRBV3-2	TRBJ2-2	-	15
CASSQDRGGTEQYF	TGTGCCAGCAGCCAAGACAGGGGAGGTACAGAGCAGTACTTC	TRBD1	TRBV6-5	TRBJ2-7	few	14
CATSGATGTGGNTIYF	TGTGCCACCAGCGGCGCCACCGGGACAGGTGGAAACACCATATATTTT	TRBD1	TRBV15	TRBJ1-3	-	16
CASSVVGGRSAEAFF	TGTGCCAGCAGCGTAGTCGGGGGTCGGTCGGCTGAAGCTTTCTTT	-	TRBV9	TRBJ1-1	-	15
CAISEGRQGSGNTIYF	TGTGCCATCAGTGAGGGCCGACAGGGCTCTGGAAACACCATATATTTT	TRBD1	TRBV10-3	TRBJ1-3	once	16
CSVGGGQPNYGYTF	TGCAGCGTTGGAGGGGGACAGCCAAACTATGGCTACACCTTC	TRBD1	TRBV29-1	TRBJ1-2	-	14
CASRLQTGGNQPQHF	TGTGCCAGTAGGCTTCAGACAGGGGGCAATCAGCCCCAGCATTTT	TRBD1	TRBV19	TRBJ1-5	-	15